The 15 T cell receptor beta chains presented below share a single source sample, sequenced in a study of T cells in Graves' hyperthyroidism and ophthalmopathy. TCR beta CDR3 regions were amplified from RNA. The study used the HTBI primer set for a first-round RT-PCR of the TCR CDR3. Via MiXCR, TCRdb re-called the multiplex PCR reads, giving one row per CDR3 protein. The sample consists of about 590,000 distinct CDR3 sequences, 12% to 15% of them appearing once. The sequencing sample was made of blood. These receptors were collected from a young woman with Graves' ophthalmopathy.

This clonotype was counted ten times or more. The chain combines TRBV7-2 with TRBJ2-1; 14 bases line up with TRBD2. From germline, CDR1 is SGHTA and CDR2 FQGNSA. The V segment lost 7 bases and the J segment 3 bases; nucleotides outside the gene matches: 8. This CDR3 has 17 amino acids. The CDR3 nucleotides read TGTGCCAGCACCCGACTAGCGGGAGGGTTCGACTACAATGAGCAGTTCTTC. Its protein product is CASTRLAGGFDYNEQFF.

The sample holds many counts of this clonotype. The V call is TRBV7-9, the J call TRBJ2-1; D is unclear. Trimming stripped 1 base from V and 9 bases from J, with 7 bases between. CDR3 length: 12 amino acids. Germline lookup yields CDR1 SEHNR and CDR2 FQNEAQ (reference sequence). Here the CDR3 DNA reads TGTGCCAGCAGCTTAGTAGTCCGTGAGCAGTTCTTC. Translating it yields CASSLVVREQFF.

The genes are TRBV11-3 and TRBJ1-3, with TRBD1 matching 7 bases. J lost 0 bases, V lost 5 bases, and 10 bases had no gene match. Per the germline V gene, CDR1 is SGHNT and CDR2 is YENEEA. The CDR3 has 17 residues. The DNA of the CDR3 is TGTGCCAGCAGCCCGGGGGACAGATTATCCTCTGGAAACACCATATATTTT. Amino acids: CASSPGDRLSSGNTIYF. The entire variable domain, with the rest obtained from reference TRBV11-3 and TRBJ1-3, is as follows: EAGVVQSPRYKIIEKKQPVAFWCNPISGHNTLYWYLQNLGQGPELLIRYENEEAVDDSQLPKDRFSAERLKGVDSTLKIQPAELGDSAVYLCASSPGDRLSSGNTIYFGEGSWLTVV.

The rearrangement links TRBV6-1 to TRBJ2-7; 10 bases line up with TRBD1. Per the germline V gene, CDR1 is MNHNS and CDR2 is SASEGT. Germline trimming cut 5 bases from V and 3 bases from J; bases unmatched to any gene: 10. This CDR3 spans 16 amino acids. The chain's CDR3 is CASSQRETGGFYEQYF. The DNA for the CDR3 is TGTGCCAGCAGTCAAAGGGAGACAGGGGGCTTCTACGAGCAGTACTTC.

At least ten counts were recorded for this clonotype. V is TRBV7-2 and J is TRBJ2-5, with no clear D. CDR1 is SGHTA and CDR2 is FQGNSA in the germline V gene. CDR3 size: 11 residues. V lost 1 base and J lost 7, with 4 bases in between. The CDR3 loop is CASSLVGTQYF. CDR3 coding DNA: TGTGCCAGCAGCTTAGTAGGGACCCAGTACTTC.

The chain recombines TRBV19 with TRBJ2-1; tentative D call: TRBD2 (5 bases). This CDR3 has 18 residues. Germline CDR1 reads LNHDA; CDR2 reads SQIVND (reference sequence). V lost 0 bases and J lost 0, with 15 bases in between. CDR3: CASSIDLFRESSYNEQFF. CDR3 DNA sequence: TGTGCCAGTAGTATAGATCTTTTTAGGGAGAGCTCCTACAATGAGCAGTTCTTC.

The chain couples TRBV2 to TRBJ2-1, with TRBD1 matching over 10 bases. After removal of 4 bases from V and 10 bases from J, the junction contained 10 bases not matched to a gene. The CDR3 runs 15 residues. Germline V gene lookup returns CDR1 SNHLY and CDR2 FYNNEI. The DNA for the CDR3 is TGTGCCAGCAGTGCCCGACAGGGGGCATCTTTGGAGCAGTTCTTC. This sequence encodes CASSARQGASLEQFF.

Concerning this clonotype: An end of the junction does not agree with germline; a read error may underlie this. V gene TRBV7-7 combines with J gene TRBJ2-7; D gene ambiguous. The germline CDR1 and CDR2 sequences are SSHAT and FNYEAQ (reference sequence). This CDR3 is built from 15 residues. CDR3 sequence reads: CASSPGPWAAYEQYF. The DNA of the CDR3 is TGTGCTAGCAGCCCCGGACCTTGGGCGGCCTACGAGCAGTACTTC.

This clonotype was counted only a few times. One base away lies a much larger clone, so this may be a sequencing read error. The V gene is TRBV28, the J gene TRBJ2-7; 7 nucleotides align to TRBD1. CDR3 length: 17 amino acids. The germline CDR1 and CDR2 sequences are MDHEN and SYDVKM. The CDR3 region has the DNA TGTGCCAGCAGTTTACCTTATCGACAGGGTGCCTCCTACGGGCAGTACTTC. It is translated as CASSLPYRQGASYGQYF.

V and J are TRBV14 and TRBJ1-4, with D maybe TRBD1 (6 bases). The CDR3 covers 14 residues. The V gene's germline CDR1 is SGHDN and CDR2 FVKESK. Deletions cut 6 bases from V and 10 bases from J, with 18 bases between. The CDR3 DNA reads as TGTGCCAGCAGTGTGCCTTACAGGGCGCGAAAACTGTTTTTT. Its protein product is CASSVPYRARKLFF.

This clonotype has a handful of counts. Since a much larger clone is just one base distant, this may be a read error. The CDR3 here is CASRLVSRGGNQPQHF. The DNA of the CDR3 is TGTGCCAGCAGGTTGGTATCCAGGGGGGGCAATCAGCCCCAGCATTTT. V and J are TRBV28 and TRBJ1-5, with 7 bases lining up with TRBD1. V gave up 6 bases and J gave up 2 bases; unmatched junction bases: 10. Per germline, CDR1 MDHEN and CDR2 SYDVKM. The CDR3 is made up of 16 amino acids.

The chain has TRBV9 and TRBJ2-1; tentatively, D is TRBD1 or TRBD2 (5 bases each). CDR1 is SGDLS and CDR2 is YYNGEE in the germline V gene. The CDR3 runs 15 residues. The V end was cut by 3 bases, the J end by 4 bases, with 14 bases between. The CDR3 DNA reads TGTGCCAGCAGCGCCGGGACCCCGGTGTACAATGAGCAGTTCTTC. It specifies CASSAGTPVYNEQFF.

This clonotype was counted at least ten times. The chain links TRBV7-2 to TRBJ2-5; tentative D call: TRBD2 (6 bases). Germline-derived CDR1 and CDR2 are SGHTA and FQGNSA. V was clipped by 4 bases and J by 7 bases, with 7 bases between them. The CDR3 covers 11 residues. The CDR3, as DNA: TGTGCCAGCAGCTACGGGGGGACCCAGTACTTC. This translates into CASSYGGTQYF.

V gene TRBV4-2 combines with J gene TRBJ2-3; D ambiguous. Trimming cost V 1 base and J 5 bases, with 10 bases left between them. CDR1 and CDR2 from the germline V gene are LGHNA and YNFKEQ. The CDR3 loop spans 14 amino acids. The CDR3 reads CASSQGFGGDTQYF. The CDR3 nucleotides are TGTGCCAGCAGCCAAGGATTCGGCGGAGATACGCAGTATTTT.

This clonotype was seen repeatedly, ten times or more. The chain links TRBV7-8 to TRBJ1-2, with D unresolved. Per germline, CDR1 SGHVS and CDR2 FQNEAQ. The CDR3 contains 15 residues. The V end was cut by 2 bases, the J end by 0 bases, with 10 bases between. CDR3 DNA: TGTGCCAGCAGCTTAACCTCAGGAACTAACTATGGCTACACCTTC. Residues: CASSLTSGTNYGYTF.